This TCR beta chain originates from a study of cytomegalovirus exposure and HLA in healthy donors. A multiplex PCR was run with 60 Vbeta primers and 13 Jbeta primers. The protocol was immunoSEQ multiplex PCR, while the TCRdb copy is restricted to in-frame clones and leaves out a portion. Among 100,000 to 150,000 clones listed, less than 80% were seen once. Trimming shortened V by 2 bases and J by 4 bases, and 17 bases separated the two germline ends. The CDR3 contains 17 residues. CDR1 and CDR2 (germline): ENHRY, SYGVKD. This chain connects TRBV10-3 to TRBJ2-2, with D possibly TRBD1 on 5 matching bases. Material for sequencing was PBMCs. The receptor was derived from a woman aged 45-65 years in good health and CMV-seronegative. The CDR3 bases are TGTGCCATCAGTGAGCCCCTGACAGTTTTGCCCACCGGGGAGCTGTTTTTT. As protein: CAISEPLTVLPTGELFF.